Below, 2 T cell receptor beta chains from the same sample are listed, as sequenced in a study of T cells and Merkel cell carcinoma outcomes. The repertoire was sequenced with immunoSEQ multiplex PCR; TCRdb's copy has only in-frame clones and lacks some. The table has 13,000 to 15,000 clones, approximately 92% seen once. The sample comprised tumor tissue from Merkel cell carcinoma. The receptors derive from a human donor with Merkel cell carcinoma.

A single count supports this clone. The chain carries TRBV4-1 and TRBJ2-7; possibly TRBD1 for D (6 bases). The CDR3 totals 13 residues. Germline V gene lookup returns CDR1 MGHRA and CDR2 YSYEKL. With 5 bases removed from V and 7 bases from J, the gap between germline ends came to 15 bases. CDR3 amino acids: CASSFIQGEEQYF. CDR3 sequence (DNA): TGCGCCAGCAGCTTCATACAGGGAGAAGAGCAGTACTTC.

This clone was counted a few times. The chain links TRBV5-1 to TRBJ2-7, with D perhaps matching TRBD1 (6 bases). This CDR3 comprises 13 residues. The V end was cut by 2 bases, the J end by 4 bases, with 10 bases between. Germline V CDR1 and CDR2: SGHRS, YFSETQ. In DNA form, the CDR3 reads TGCGCCAGCAGCTTTTCAGGGGCGTACGAGCAGTACTTC. Its translation: CASSFSGAYEQYF.